The source of this T cell receptor (beta chain) is a study of CXCR3-negative and CXCR3-positive naive CD8 T cells. Study outcomes and limitations: Against CXCR3-negative naive cells, CXCR3-positive naive cells showed more hydrophobic TRB CDR3s.

Turning to this clonotype: Its specificity is unknown.

TRB cDNA libraries were made by UMI-labeled 5' RACE. TCRdb re-analyzed the 5' RACE reads; it lists each CDR3 protein once, without DNA. This sample contains around 160,000 distinct CDR3 sequences. There are 15 residues in the CDR3. Germline assignment: CDR1 SGDLS and CDR2 YYNGEE. What was sequenced was naive CXCR3+ CD8+ T cells from blood. The subset was: CD45RO-CCR7+CD27+CD95- naive CD8+ T cells expressing CXCR3 (TNR3+). The chain joins TRBV9 to TRBJ1-2; as DNA is missing, the TRBD1 call by TCRdb cannot be tested. The sequence was obtained from a human donor in good health. Some clones in this sample may be carry-over from other donors' samples. This CDR3 reads CASSVVDRGSYGYNF.